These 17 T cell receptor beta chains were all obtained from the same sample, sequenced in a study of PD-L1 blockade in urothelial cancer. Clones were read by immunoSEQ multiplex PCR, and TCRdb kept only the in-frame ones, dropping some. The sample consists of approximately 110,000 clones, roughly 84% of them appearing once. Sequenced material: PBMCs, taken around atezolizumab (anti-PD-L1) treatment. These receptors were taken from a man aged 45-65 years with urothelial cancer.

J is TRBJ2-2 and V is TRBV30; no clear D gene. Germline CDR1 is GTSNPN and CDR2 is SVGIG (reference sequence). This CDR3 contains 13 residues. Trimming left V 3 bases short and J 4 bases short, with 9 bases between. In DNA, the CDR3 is TGTGCCTGGAGGGGTAGCTTCACCGGGGAGCTGTTTTTT. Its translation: CAWRGSFTGELFF.

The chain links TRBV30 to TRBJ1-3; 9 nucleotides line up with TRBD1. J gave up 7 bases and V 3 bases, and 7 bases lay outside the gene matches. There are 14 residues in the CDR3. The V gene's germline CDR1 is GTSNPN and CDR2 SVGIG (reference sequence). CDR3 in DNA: TGTGCCTGGAGGAGGACAGGGGATAGGAACACCATATATTTT. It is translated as CAWRRTGDRNTIYF. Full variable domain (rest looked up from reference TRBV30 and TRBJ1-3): SQTIHQWPATLVQPVGSPLSLECTVEGTSNPNLYWYRQAAGRGLQLLFYSVGIGQISSEVPQNLSASRPQDRQFILSSKKLLLSDSGFYLCAWRRTGDRNTIYFGEGSWLTVV.

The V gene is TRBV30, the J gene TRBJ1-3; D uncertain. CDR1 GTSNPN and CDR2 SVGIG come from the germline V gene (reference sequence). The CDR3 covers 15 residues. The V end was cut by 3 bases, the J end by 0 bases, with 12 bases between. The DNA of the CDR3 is TGTGCCTGGAGAAACGGGGAGCACTCTGGAAACACCATATATTTT. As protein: CAWRNGEHSGNTIYF. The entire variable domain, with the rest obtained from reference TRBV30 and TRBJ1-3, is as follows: SQTIHQWPATLVQPVGSPLSLECTVEGTSNPNLYWYRQAAGRGLQLLFYSVGIGQISSEVPQNLSASRPQDRQFILSSKKLLLSDSGFYLCAWRNGEHSGNTIYFGEGSWLTVV.

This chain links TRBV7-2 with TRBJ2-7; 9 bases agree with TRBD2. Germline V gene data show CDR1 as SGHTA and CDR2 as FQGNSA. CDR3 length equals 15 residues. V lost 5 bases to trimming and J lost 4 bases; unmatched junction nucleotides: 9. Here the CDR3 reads CASSEGKLAGYEQYF. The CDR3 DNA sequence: TGTGCCAGCAGCGAGGGGAAACTAGCGGGTTACGAGCAGTACTTC.

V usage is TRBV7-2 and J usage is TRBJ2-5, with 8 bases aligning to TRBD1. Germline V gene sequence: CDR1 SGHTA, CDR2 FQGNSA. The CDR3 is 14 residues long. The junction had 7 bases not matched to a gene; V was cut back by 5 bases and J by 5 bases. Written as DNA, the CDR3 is TGTGCCAGCAGCCGAAAGACAGGGGCGGAGACCCAGTACTTC. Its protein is CASSRKTGAETQYF.

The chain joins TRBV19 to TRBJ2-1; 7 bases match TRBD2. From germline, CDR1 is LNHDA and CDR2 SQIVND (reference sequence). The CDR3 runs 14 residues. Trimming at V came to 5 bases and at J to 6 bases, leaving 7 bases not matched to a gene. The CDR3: CASSAAGTINEQFF. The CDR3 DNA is TGTGCCAGTAGTGCTGCCGGGACTATCAATGAGCAGTTCTTC.

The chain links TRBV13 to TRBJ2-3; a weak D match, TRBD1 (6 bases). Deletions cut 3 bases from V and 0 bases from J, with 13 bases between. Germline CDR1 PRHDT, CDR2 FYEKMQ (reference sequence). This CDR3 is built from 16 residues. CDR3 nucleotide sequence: TGTGCCAGCAGCTTGTTGGGGGCTTCTAGCACAGATACGCAGTATTTT. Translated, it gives CASSLLGASSTDTQYF.

The CDR3 DNA reads TGTGCCAGCAGCTCGACTAGCGGGAGTCAGTTCTTC. This codes for CASSSTSGSQFF. The chain recombines TRBV7-3 with TRBJ2-1, with 12 positions matching TRBD2. The CDR3 sequence is 12 residues long. V was clipped by 4 bases and J by 13 bases; unmatched bases: 2. Looked up from germline, CDR1 is SGHTA and CDR2 is FQGTGA.

The CDR3 is CASSRKGDKTSSEQFF. DNA for the CDR3: TGTGCCAGCAGCCGGAAAGGGGACAAAACAAGCAGTGAGCAGTTCTTC. The chain recombines TRBV7-3 with TRBJ2-1, with a possible D match to TRBD1 (6 bases). Germline V gene lookup returns CDR1 SGHTA and CDR2 FQGTGA. Trimming pared 5 bases from V and 9 bases from J, leaving 23 bases between. CDR3 length: 16 amino acids. Variable domain in full (rest from reference TRBV7-3 and TRBJ2-1): GAGVSQTPSNKVTEKGKYVELRCDPISGHTALYWYRQSLGQGPEFLIYFQGTGAADDSGLPNDRFFAVRPEGSVSTLKIQRTERGDSAVYLCASSRKGDKTSSEQFFGPGTRLTVL.

The chain's CDR3 is CASRSRTPISYNEQFF. CDR3 bases: TGTGCCAGCAGGTCCCGTACACCAATCTCCTACAATGAGCAGTTCTTC. The chain couples TRBV28 to TRBJ2-1, with D uncertain. CDR1 and CDR2 (germline): MDHEN, SYDVKM. V dropped 6 bases and J dropped 0 bases, with 15 bases sitting between them. This CDR3 comprises 16 residues.

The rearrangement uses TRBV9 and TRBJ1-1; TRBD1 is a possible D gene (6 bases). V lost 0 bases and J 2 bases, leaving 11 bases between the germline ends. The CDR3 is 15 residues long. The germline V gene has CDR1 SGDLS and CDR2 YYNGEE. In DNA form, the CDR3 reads TGTGCCAGCAGCGTAGTCTCACAGGGTAACACTGAAGCTTTCTTT. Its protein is CASSVVSQGNTEAFF.

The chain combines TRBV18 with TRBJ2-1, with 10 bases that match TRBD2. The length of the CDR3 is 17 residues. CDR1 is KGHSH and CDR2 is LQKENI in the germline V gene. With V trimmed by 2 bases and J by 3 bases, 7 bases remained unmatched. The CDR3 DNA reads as TGTGCCAGCTCACCAGATGGCCAGCGGGAGGGCTACAATGAGCAGTTCTTC. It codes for CASSPDGQREGYNEQFF.

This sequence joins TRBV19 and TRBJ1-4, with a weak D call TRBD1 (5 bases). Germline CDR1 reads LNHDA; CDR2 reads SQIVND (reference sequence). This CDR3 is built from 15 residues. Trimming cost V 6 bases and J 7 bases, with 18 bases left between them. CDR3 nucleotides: TGTGCCAGTAGCCCCCGGGAGGGGCGAAGTGAAAAACTGTTTTTT. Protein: CASSPREGRSEKLFF.

The CDR3 loop reads CASSPNTDNYEQYF. The CDR3 coding sequence is TGTGCCAGCTCACCGAACACAGATAACTACGAGCAGTACTTC. The chain recombines TRBV18 with TRBJ2-7; no definite D call. This CDR3 region has 14 residues. Trimming removed 3 bases at V and 3 bases at J, with 12 bases between. Per the germline V gene, CDR1 is KGHSH and CDR2 is LQKENI.

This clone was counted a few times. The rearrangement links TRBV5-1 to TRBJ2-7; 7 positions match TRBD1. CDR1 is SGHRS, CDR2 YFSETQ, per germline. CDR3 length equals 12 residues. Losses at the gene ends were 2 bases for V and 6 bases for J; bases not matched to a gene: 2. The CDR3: CASSLQGTEQYF. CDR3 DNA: TGCGCCAGCAGCTTACAGGGGACCGAGCAGTACTTC.

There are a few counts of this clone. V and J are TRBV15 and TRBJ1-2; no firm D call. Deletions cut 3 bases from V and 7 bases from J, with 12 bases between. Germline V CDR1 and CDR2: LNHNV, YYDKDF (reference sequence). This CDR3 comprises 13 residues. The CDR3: CATSRDYSAGYTF. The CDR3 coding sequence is TGTGCCACCAGCAGGGACTACAGCGCTGGCTACACCTTC.

CDR3 bases: TGTGCCAGTAGTCCTGGACTAGCGGGATCCTCTGAGCAGTTCTTC. This sequence encodes CASSPGLAGSSEQFF. The chain carries TRBV19 and TRBJ2-1; TRBD2 agrees at 12 bases. Germline V gives CDR1 LNHDA, CDR2 SQIVND (reference sequence). The CDR3 has 15 residues. V shed 5 bases, J shed 9 bases, and the junction held 8 bases outside the gene matches.